This T cell receptor beta chain appears in the sequencing data of a study of blood T cell repertoires in COVID-19. Participants spanned ages about 18 to 90 years and resided in 20 to 30 US areas. In the authors' workflow: Amplified reference gene primers provided the basis for estimating nucleated cell counts. Data came from immunoSEQ multiplex PCR; TCRdb stores just in-frame clones and leaves some out. V, J and clone size derive from that table, while D and trimming were established from the DNA sequence. This table holds roughly 330,000 clones, approximately 90% found once. The CDR3 loop spans 15 amino acids. CDR1 is SNHLY, CDR2 FYNNEI, per germline. The V and J ends lost 0 bases and 1 base respectively, with 6 bases between them.

The material sequenced was PBMCs or T cells enriched from blood (not recorded which). The source of this sequence is a woman aged 18-29 years who had recovered from COVID-19. The chain combines TRBV2 with TRBJ2-2; the D gene is possibly TRBD2 (6 bases). The CDR3: CASSEASGNTGELFF. CDR3 in DNA: TGTGCCAGCAGTGAAGCTAGCGGGAACACCGGGGAGCTGTTTTTT.